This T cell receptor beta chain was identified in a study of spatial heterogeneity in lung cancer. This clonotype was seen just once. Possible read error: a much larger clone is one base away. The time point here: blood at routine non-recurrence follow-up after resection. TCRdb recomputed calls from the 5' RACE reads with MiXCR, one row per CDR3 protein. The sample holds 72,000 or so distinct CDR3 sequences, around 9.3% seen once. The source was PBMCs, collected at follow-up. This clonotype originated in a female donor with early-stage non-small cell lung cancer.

The CDR3 DNA reads as TGCGCCAGCAGACCTCCGGGCTCAGATACGCAGTATTTT. Translating gives CASRPPGSDTQYF. The chain employs TRBV5-1 and TRBJ2-3; D unresolved. Trimming left V 5 bases short and J 4 bases short, with 11 bases between. The CDR3 contains 13 residues. In germline, CDR1 is SGHRS, CDR2 YFSETQ.